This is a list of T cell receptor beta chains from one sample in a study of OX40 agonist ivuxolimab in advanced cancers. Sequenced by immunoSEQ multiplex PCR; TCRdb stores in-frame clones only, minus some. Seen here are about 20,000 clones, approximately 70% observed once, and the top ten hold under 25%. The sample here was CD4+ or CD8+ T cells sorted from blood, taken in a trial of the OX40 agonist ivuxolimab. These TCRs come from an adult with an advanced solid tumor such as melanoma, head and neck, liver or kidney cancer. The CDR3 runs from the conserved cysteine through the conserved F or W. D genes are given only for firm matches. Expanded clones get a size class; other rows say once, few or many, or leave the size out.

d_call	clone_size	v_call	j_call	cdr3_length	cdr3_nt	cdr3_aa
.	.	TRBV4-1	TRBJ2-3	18	TGCGCCAGCAGCCAAGATGAGGATGAGGGGGGCCCGGCAGATACGCAGTATTTT	CASSQDEDEGGPADTQYF
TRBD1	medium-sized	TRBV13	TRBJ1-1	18	TGTGCCAGCAGCCCTTGGACAGGGGCGGACAAGTGGGGCACTGAAGCTTTCTTT	CASSPWTGADKWGTEAFF
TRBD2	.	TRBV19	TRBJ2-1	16	TGTGCCAGTAGTCCAAAGCAGCGGGGGGACAACAATGAGCAGTTCTTC	CASSPKQRGDNNEQFF
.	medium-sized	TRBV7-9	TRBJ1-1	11	TGTGCTAAGCAGTGGGGAACTGAAGCTTTCTTT	CAKQWGTEAFF
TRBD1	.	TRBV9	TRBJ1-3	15	TGTGCCAGCAGCGCGGACAGGGGAGCTGGAAACACCATATATTTT	CASSADRGAGNTIYF
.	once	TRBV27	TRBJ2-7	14	TGTGCCAGCAGTTTTGGATCCCCTGGGGACGAGCAGTACTTC	CASSFGSPGDEQYF
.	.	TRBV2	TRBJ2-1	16	TGTGCCAGCAGTGAGAAAACTATAGGGGCACACAATGAGCAGTTCTTC	CASSEKTIGAHNEQFF
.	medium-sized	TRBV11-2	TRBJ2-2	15	TGTGCCAGCAGCCTCCAGGCGGGGCGAGCCGGGGAGCTGTTTTTT	CASSLQAGRAGELFF
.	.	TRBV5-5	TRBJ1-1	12	TGTGCCAGCAGCTTGGGGGGAGACCTTTCCTTCTTT	CASSLGGDLSFF
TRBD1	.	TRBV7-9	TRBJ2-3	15	TGTGCCAGCAGCCCCAGACAGGGACGCACAGATACGCAGTATTTT	CASSPRQGRTDTQYF
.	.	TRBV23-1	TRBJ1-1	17	TGCGCCAGCAGTCGGCGGGCAGGGGACCCATTGAACACTGAAGCTTTCTTT	CASSRRAGDPLNTEAFF
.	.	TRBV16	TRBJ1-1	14	TGTGCCAGCAGCCAATGGTGGGGGAACACTGAAGCTTTCTTT	CASSQWWGNTEAFF
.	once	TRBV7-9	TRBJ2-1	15	TGTGCCAGCGGACGACAGGACTTTTCCTACAATGAGCAGTTCTTC	CASGRQDFSYNEQFF
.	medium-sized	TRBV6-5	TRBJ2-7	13	TGTGCCAGCAGGAAGACTAGAAAAGGCGAGCAGTACTTC	CASRKTRKGEQYF
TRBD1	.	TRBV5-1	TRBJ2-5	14	TGCGCCAGCAGCCCTTGGACAGGGGACGAGACCCAGTACTTC	CASSPWTGDETQYF
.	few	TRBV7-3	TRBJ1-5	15	TGTGCCAGCAGCTTAGTGGAAGGTTCCGGTCAGCCCCAGCATTTT	CASSLVEGSGQPQHF
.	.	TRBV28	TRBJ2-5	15	TGTGCCACCACGGAGGGGGGGGTCCGCAAAGAGACCCAGTACTTC	CATTEGGVRKETQYF
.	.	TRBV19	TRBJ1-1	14	TGTGCCAGTACGATGGGACTCTTGGACACTGAAGCTTTCTTT	CASTMGLLDTEAFF
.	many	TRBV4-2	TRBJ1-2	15	TGTGCCAGCAGCCAAGAGGGTGTCGGGGACTATGGCTACACCTTC	CASSQEGVGDYGYTF
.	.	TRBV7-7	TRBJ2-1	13	TGTGCTAGCAGCCGTGACGGTTACAATGAGCAGTTCTTC	CASSRDGYNEQFF
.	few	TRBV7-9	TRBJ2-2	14	TGTGCCAGCAGTGTGGGACGGTACACCGGGGAGCTGTTTTTT	CASSVGRYTGELFF
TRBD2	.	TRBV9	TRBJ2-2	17	TGTGCCAGCAGCGGATCTAGCGGGGTCTCGAACACCGGGGAGCTGTTTTTT	CASSGSSGVSNTGELFF
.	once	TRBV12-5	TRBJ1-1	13	TGTGCTAGTGGTTTTGGGATGAACACTGAAGCTTTCTTT	CASGFGMNTEAFF
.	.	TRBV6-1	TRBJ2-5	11	TGTGCCAGCCGAGAGGGGGAGACCCAGTACTTC	CASREGETQYF
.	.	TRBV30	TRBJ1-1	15	TGTGCCTGGAGCGATCCCGGGTGGGGAGACACTGAAGCTTTCTTT	CAWSDPGWGDTEAFF
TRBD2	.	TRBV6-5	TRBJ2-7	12	TGTGCCAGCAGTTGGTCGGGAGGCGAGCAGTACTTC	CASSWSGGEQYF
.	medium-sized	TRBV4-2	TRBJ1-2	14	TGTGCCAGCAGCACCCGACAGCACAGGGATGGCTACACCTTC	CASSTRQHRDGYTF
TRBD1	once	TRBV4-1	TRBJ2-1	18	TGCGCCAGCAGCCATGCCCAACTGGACAGGGTCGGCTACAATGAGCAGTTCTTC	CASSHAQLDRVGYNEQFF
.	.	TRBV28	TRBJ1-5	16	TGTGCCAGCAGTTTAGGTACCAGTATGGGCAATCAGCCCCAGCATTTT	CASSLGTSMGNQPQHF
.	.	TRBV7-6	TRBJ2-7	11	TGTGCCAGCAGCCAGGGTAGCGAGCAGTACTTC	CASSQGSEQYF
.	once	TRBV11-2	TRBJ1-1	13	TGTGCCAGCAGCTGGGCGACGAACACTGAAGCTTTCTTT	CASSWATNTEAFF
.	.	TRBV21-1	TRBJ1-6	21	TGTGCCAGCAGCATTAAGGCCCCGGGACAGGGCTTCACCCTCGATAATTCACCCCTCCACTTT	CASSIKAPGQGFTLDNSPLHF
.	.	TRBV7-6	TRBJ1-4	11	TGTGCCAGCAGCTCCTACGAAAAACTGTTTTTT	CASSSYEKLFF
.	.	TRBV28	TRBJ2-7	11	TGTGCCAGCAATCGGGGGCAATGGCAGTACTTC	CASNRGQWQYF
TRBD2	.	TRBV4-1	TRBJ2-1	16	TGCGCCAGCAGGGGATTTAGCGGGGGGCCTCCCCCTGAGCAGTTCTTC	CASRGFSGGPPPEQFF
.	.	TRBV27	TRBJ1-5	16	TGTGCCAGCAGTTTATGGTCGGGGGCTGGTAATCAGCCCCAGCATTTT	CASSLWSGAGNQPQHF
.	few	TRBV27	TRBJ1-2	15	TGTGCCAGCAGACGAACCGGACAGCTCATCTATGGCTACACCTTC	CASRRTGQLIYGYTF
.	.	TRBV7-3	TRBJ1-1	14	TGTGCCAGCAGCTTATTGGGGTTGAACACTGAAGCTTTCTTT	CASSLLGLNTEAFF
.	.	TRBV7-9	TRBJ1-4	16	TGTGCCAGCAGCTTAGCCCCGGATGGTAAAAATGAAAAACTGTTTTTT	CASSLAPDGKNEKLFF
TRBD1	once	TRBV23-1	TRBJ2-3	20	TGCGCCAGCAGTCCCCACGTCCGGGACAGGAATCTCATCGGCACAGATACGCAGTATTTT	CASSPHVRDRNLIGTDTQYF
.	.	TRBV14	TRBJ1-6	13	TGTGCCAGCAGCCAAGTAAGATTTTCACCCCTCCACTTT	CASSQVRFSPLHF